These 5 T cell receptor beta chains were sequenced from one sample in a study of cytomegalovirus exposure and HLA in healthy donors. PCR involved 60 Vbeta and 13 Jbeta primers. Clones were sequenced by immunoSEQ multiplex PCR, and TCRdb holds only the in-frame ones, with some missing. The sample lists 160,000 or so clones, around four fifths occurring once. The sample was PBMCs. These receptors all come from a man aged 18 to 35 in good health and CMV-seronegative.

The chain's CDR3 is CASSLTSGTYEQYF. The CDR3 nucleotides are TGCGCCAGCAGCTTGACTAGCGGGACCTACGAGCAGTACTTC. V gene TRBV5-1 combines with J gene TRBJ2-7, with 10 bases that match TRBD2. Trimming at V came to 1 base and at J to 2 bases, leaving 0 bases not matched to a gene. The CDR3 consists of 14 residues. Germline V lookup: CDR1 SGHRS, CDR2 YFSETQ. The full variable domain, in which reference TRBV5-1 and TRBJ2-7 provide the parts outside the CDR3, is KAGVTQTPRYLIKTRGQQVTLSCSPISGHRSVSWYQQTPGQGLQFLFEYFSETQRNKGNFPGRFSGRQFSNSRSEMNVSTLELGDSALYLCASSLTSGTYEQYFGPGTRLTVT.

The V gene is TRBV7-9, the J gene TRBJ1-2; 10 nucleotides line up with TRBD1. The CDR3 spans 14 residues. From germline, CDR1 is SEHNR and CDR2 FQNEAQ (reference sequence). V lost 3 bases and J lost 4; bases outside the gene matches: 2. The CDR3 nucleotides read TGTGCCAGCAGCTTGACAGGGGGCGCCTATGGCTACACCTTC. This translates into CASSLTGGAYGYTF. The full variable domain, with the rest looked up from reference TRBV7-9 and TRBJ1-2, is DTGVSQNPRHKITKRGQNVTFRCDPISEHNRLYWYRQTLGQGPEFLTYFQNEAQLEKSRLLSDRFSAERPKGSFSTLEIQRTEQGDSAMYLCASSLTGGAYGYTFGSGTRLTVV.

In nucleotides, the CDR3 is TGTGCCAGCAGCGAAGGGGCTGGAAACACCATATATTTT. It translates to CASSEGAGNTIYF. This sequence joins TRBV13 and TRBJ1-3, with a possible D match to TRBD1 (5 bases). The CDR3 has 13 amino acids. The V gene lost 5 bases and the J gene lost 2 bases, with 7 bases spanning the gap. Looked up from germline, CDR1 is PRHDT and CDR2 is FYEKMQ (reference sequence).

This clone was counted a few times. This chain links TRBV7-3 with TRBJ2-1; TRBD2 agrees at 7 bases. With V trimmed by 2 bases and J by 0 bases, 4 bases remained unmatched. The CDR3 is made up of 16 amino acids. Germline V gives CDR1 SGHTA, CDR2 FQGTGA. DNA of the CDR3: TGTGCCAGCAGCTTAGCGGGAGTGAGCTCCTACAATGAGCAGTTCTTC. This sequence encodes CASSLAGVSSYNEQFF.

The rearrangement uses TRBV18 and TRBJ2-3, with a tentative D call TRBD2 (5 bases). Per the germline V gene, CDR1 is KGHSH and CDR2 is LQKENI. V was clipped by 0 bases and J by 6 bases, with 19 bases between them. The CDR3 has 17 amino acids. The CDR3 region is CASSPPSQLARLDTQYF. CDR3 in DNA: TGTGCCAGCTCACCACCGTCACAGCTAGCCCGTTTGGATACGCAGTATTTT.